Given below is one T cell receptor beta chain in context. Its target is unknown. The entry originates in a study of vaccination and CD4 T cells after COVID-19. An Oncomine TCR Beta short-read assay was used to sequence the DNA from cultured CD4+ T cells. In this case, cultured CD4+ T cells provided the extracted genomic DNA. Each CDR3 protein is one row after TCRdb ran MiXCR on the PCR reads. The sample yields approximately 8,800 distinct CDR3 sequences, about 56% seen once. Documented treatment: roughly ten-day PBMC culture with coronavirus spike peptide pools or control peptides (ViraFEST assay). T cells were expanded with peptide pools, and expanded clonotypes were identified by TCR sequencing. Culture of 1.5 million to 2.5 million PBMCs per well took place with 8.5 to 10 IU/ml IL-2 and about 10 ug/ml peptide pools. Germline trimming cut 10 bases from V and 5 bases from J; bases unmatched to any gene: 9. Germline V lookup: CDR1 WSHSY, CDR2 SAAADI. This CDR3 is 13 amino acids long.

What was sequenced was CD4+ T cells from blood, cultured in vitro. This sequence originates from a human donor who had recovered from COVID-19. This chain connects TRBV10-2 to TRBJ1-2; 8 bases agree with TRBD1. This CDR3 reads CATRDRGLYGYTF. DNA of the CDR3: TGCGCCACCAGAGACAGGGGTCTGTATGGCTACACCTTC.